The rows below give T cell receptor beta chains drawn from one sample of a study of shared clonotypes between healthy human individuals. Clones were sequenced by immunoSEQ multiplex PCR, and TCRdb holds only the in-frame ones, with some missing. The sample includes millions of clones, just over 90% seen only once; the top ten take about 0.41%. Input material: naive CD4+ T cells from PBMCs. The receptors derive from a man younger than 30 in good health. Some clones in this sample may be carry-over from other donors' samples. The CDR3 runs from the conserved cysteine through the conserved F or W. D genes are given only for firm matches. Only some rows state a clone size, as once, few, many or a class for expanded clones.

TRBV5-4,TRBJ2-3,few,TRBD1,CASSIDLGGGTDTQYF,TGTGCCAGCAGCATTGACCTAGGGGGCGGCACAGATACGCAGTATTTT
TRBV5-1,TRBJ2-3,.,.,CASRPTPGTDTQYF,TGCGCCAGCAGGCCGACCCCGGGGACAGATACGCAGTATTTT
TRBV10-2,TRBJ2-7,.,.,CASSEKVYGGSYEQYF,TGCGCCAGCAGTGAGAAAGTGTATGGGGGCTCCTACGAGCAGTACTTC
TRBV4-1,TRBJ1-4,.,TRBD1,CASSHQAATGQGGSGANEKLFF,TGCGCCAGCAGCCATCAGGCCGCCACCGGACAGGGCGGTTCAGGGGCTAATGAAAAACTGTTTTTT
TRBV20-1,TRBJ2-5,once,.,CSASPGPYF,TGCAGTGCTAGCCCGGGACCTTACTTC
TRBV28,TRBJ2-1,.,.,CASSYLLAGQFF,TGTGCCAGCAGTTACCTATTGGCGGGGCAGTTCTTC
TRBV7-9,TRBJ2-5,.,.,CASSSFSGGETQYF,TGTGCCAGCAGCTCTTTTTCCGGAGGAGAGACCCAGTACTTC
TRBV21-1,TRBJ2-4,.,.,CASTVQKAKNIQYF,TGTGCCAGCACCGTACAGAAAGCCAAAAACATTCAGTACTTC
TRBV27,TRBJ2-2,.,TRBD1,CASRKTGTVDTGELFF,TGTGCCAGCAGGAAGACCGGGACAGTGGACACCGGGGAGCTGTTTTTT
TRBV7-3,TRBJ2-2,once,.,CASSLTGGGNTGELFF,TGTGCCAGCAGTCTCACAGGTGGTGGTAACACCGGGGAGCTGTTTTTT
TRBV12-5,TRBJ1-5,once,.,CASAIGGGRGLSGSNQPQHF,TGTGCTAGTGCCATCGGAGGGGGGCGAGGTCTCTCGGGGAGCAATCAGCCCCAGCATTTT
TRBV28,TRBJ2-5,.,.,CASSSTGEGETQYF,TGTGCCAGCAGCTCGACAGGGGAGGGGGAGACCCAGTACTTC
TRBV19,TRBJ2-6,.,.,CASSNRGRFSGANVLTF,TGTGCCAGTAGTAACCGGGGCAGGTTCTCTGGGGCCAACGTCCTGACTTTC
TRBV5-1,TRBJ2-2,.,TRBD1,CASEKLGQGRTGELFF,TGCGCCAGTGAGAAACTCGGACAGGGGCGCACCGGGGAGCTGTTTTTT
TRBV5-8,TRBJ1-1,.,.,CASSFRVKGDEAFF,TGTGCCAGCAGCTTCCGGGTGAAGGGAGATGAAGCTTTCTTT
TRBV5-1,TRBJ1-2,.,.,CATKHFQTDYGYTF,TGCGCCACCAAACACTTCCAGACAGACTATGGCTACACCTTC
TRBV5-6,TRBJ2-2,.,.,CASSVFRSGELFF,TGTGCCAGCAGCGTATTTAGGAGCGGGGAGCTGTTTTTT
TRBV23-1,TRBJ2-5,.,.,CASSWSLQETQYF,TGCGCCAGCAGCTGGTCCCTACAAGAGACCCAGTACTTC
TRBV28,TRBJ2-3,.,TRBD2,CASSSRLAGGPPDTQYF,TGTGCCAGCAGTTCCCGACTAGCGGGTGGACCCCCAGATACGCAGTATTTT
TRBV6-6,TRBJ2-1,.,TRBD2,CASEKGLAGGNEQFF,TGTGCCAGCGAGAAGGGACTAGCGGGAGGTAATGAGCAGTTCTTC
TRBV27,TRBJ2-3,.,.,CASSLYRGPADTQYF,TGTGCCAGCAGTTTATATCGGGGGCCTGCAGATACGCAGTATTTT
TRBV29-1,TRBJ1-2,.,.,CSVGRQNENGYTF,TGCAGCGTTGGAAGGCAGAACGAAAATGGCTACACCTTC
TRBV28,TRBJ1-2,.,.,CASSSAGPDYGYTF,TGTGCCAGCAGTTCCGCCGGGCCCGACTATGGCTACACCTTC
TRBV18,TRBJ2-2,few,.,CASSGPGVTGELFF,TGTGCCAGCTCGGGTCCGGGGGTCACCGGGGAGCTGTTTTTT
TRBV7-3,TRBJ2-3,.,.,CASSYPMGTDTQYF,TGTGCCAGCAGCTACCCAATGGGTACAGATACGCAGTATTTT
TRBV28,TRBJ2-7,once,TRBD2,CASARDQREAAYEQYF,TGTGCCAGCGCCCGGGATCAGCGGGAGGCCGCCTACGAGCAGTACTTC
TRBV4-3,TRBJ1-3,.,.,CASSQDWQVGGNTIYF,TGCGCCAGCAGCCAAGATTGGCAGGTTGGCGGAAACACCATATATTTT
TRBV10-3,TRBJ2-3,.,.,CAISPWADTQYF,TGTGCCATCAGCCCGTGGGCAGATACGCAGTATTTT
TRBV7-2,TRBJ2-5,.,.,CASSLRFMETQYF,TGTGCCAGCAGCTTAAGGTTTATGGAGACCCAGTACTTC
TRBV28,TRBJ2-5,once,TRBD2,CASSSRLAGDQETQYF,TGTGCCAGCAGCTCTCGACTAGCGGGGGACCAAGAGACCCAGTACTTC
TRBV27,TRBJ2-3,.,TRBD1,CASSRTGGIGQTSTDTQYF,TGTGCCAGCAGTCGGACAGGGGGGATCGGACAGACTAGCACAGATACGCAGTATTTT
TRBV6-8,TRBJ1-5,.,.,CASSYLQQGMEINQPQHF,TGTGCCAGCAGTTACCTCCAACAGGGAATGGAGATAAATCAGCCCCAGCATTTT
TRBV5-1,TRBJ2-3,.,.,CASSFPGTDTQYF,TGCGCCAGCAGCTTTCCGGGCACAGATACGCAGTATTTT
TRBV7-2,TRBJ2-3,.,.,CASSQWGGEADTQYF,TGTGCCAGCAGCCAATGGGGTGGAGAGGCAGATACGCAGTATTTT
TRBV5-1,TRBJ2-1,.,TRBD2,CASSFGLAGWNEQFF,TGCGCCAGCAGCTTTGGACTAGCGGGATGGAATGAGCAGTTCTTC
TRBV5-1,TRBJ2-3,.,TRBD1,CASSKGQYGTDTQYF,TGCGCCAGCAGCAAGGGACAGTACGGCACAGATACGCAGTATTTT
TRBV19,TRBJ1-1,once,TRBD1,CASIPTQGVSEAFF,TGTGCCAGTATTCCTACACAGGGGGTTTCTGAAGCTTTCTTT
TRBV5-1,TRBJ2-1,.,TRBD2,CASSWGSSGMSWSEQFF,TGCGCCAGCAGCTGGGGGTCTAGCGGGATGTCGTGGAGTGAGCAGTTCTTC
TRBV28,TRBJ2-1,.,TRBD1,CASSLPQRDRGPFVEQFF,TGTGCCAGCAGTTTACCCCAAAGGGACAGGGGGCCCTTCGTTGAGCAGTTCTTC
TRBV4-1,TRBJ2-6,.,TRBD1,CASSYPGQRRSGANVLTF,TGCGCCAGCAGTTATCCGGGACAGCGGCGCTCTGGGGCCAACGTCCTGACTTTC
TRBV5-1,TRBJ2-5,once,TRBD2,CASSSVAGGPGSVTQYF,TGCGCCAGCAGCTCCGTGGCGGGAGGGCCAGGCAGCGTGACCCAGTACTTC
TRBV7-9,TRBJ2-1,.,TRBD2,CASSYLAGISYNEQFF,TGTGCCAGCAGCTATTTAGCGGGGATATCCTACAATGAGCAGTTCTTC
TRBV10-3,TRBJ1-3,.,.,CAINQGGSGNTIYF,TGTGCCATCAATCAGGGAGGCAGCGGAAACACCATATATTTT
TRBV5-1,TRBJ2-2,.,.,CASSLAGENTGELFF,TGCGCCAGCAGCTTGGCGGGTGAGAACACCGGGGAGCTGTTTTTT
TRBV7-9,TRBJ1-1,.,TRBD1,CASSPERPIGTGGISEAFF,TGTGCCAGCAGCCCGGAACGTCCAATCGGGACAGGGGGCATCTCTGAAGCTTTCTTT
TRBV4-2,TRBJ1-5,few,.,CASSQAHNQPQHF,TGTGCCAGCAGCCAAGCACACAATCAGCCCCAGCATTTT
TRBV11-2,TRBJ2-7,.,.,CASSRKGGAYEQYF,TGTGCCAGCAGCCGCAAGGGCGGTGCCTACGAGCAGTACTTC
TRBV5-1,TRBJ1-3,.,.,CASSNPGSGNTIYF,TGCGCCAGCAGTAACCCAGGGTCTGGAAACACCATATATTTT
TRBV5-1,TRBJ2-2,.,.,CASSPPTNTGELFF,TGCGCCAGCAGCCCCCCCACGAACACCGGGGAGCTGTTTTTT
TRBV28,TRBJ1-5,.,.,CASSSVRGAGNQPQHF,TGTGCCAGCAGTTCGGTGAGGGGCGCGGGCAATCAGCCCCAGCATTTT
TRBV11-1,TRBJ2-3,.,.,CASSPLGHAGSQVDTQYF,TGTGCCAGCAGCCCACTAGGGCACGCGGGATCTCAAGTAGATACGCAGTATTTT
TRBV7-2,TRBJ2-1,.,.,CASSRGAYNEQFF,TGTGCCAGCAGTCGTGGGGCATACAATGAGCAGTTCTTC
TRBV5-1,TRBJ2-2,.,TRBD2,CASSLLAGNTGELFF,TGCGCCAGCAGCTTACTAGCGGGCAACACCGGGGAGCTGTTTTTT
TRBV19,TRBJ2-1,.,TRBD1,CASGIAGISGTGVGNEQFF,TGTGCCAGTGGTATTGCGGGCATATCCGGGACAGGGGTAGGCAATGAGCAGTTCTTC
TRBV10-1,TRBJ2-1,.,TRBD2,CASSLRLAGENEQFF,TGCGCCAGCAGCCTACGACTAGCGGGGGAGAATGAGCAGTTCTTC
TRBV5-1,TRBJ2-7,.,.,CASSLEGGPTYEQYF,TGCGCCAGCAGCTTGGAGGGAGGCCCGACCTACGAGCAGTACTTC
TRBV28,TRBJ1-4,.,TRBD1,CASSSRQGNEKLFF,TGTGCCAGCAGTTCCAGACAGGGCAATGAAAAACTGTTTTTT
TRBV7-6,TRBJ1-1,.,TRBD1,CASGTGTGGVLGTEAFF,TGTGCCAGCGGAACCGGGACAGGGGGCGTCTTGGGCACTGAAGCTTTCTTT
TRBV6-5,TRBJ1-4,.,.,CATQITGTEKLFF,TGTGCCACCCAGATAACCGGGACTGAAAAACTGTTTTTT